Shown below are 22 T cell receptor beta chains from a single sample sequenced in a study (dated by TCRdb to 2015 to 2017). Library generation was performed with multiplex PCR. The run used an Ion Torrent PGM. In the roughly 25-patient analysis, TRBV12-4/TRBJ1-2 clonotypes were amplified using adaptor-ligated barcode primers. TCRdb reanalyzed the raw reads on its own, using fastp at Q25 for trimming and MiXCR for clone calling, and kept in-frame beta chains. Identical CDR3 proteins give one entry, which carries the most common genes and DNA. This sample is represented by over a hundred distinct CDR3 sequences; roughly 4.3% of them were singletons. Approximately 56% of the sample is taken by the ten largest. Specimen: naive CD4+ T cells sorted from blood. Sample cell subset or site, as interpreted from the label and publication: naive CD4+ T cells, CD4+CD45RA+CD25-. These receptors were collected from a female donor with breast cancer.

In this sample, this clonotype is hyperexpanded (1% or more). This sequence joins TRBV12-3 or TRBV12-4 and TRBJ1-2; 7 bases map to TRBD1. The V and J ends lost 5 bases and 7 bases, in that order; junction bases with no gene match: 1. This CDR3 region has 11 residues. This CDR3 is CASSNRGGYTF. CDR3 DNA sequence: TGTGCCAGCAGTAACAGGGGTGGCTACACCTTC.

By share, this clonotype ranks as large (0.1 to 1%). The chain is built from TRBV12-3 or TRBV12-4 and TRBJ1-2; possible D gene TRBD1, 5 bases. The CDR3 is 13 amino acids. Trimming pared 3 bases from V and 7 bases from J, leaving 12 bases between. The CDR3 here is CASSLQGSAGYTF. The CDR3 nucleotides read TGTGCCAGCAGTTTGCAGGGTTCCGCTGGCTACACCTTC.

By frequency in the sample, this clonotype is large. CDR3 DNA: TGTGCCAGCAGTTCGCCGGGACAGGGTGAAGATGGCTACACCTTC. It yields the protein CASSSPGQGEDGYTF. The J gene is TRBJ1-2, the V gene TRBV12-3 or TRBV12-4; 9 positions match TRBD1. CDR3 length: 15 amino acids. J was trimmed by 6 bases and V by 4 bases; bases with no gene match: 9.

Sample share makes this clonotype large. The genes are TRBV12-3 or TRBV12-4 and TRBJ1-2, with D unresolved. V lost 3 bases to trimming and J lost 4 bases, with 6 bases between them. The CDR3 length is 12 residues. CDR3: CASSFVIYGYTF. CDR3 DNA: TGTGCCAGCAGTTTTGTGATCTATGGCTACACCTTC.

This clonotype counts as large (0.1 to 1%). This chain joins TRBV12-3 or TRBV12-4 and TRBJ1-2; D might be TRBD1 (5 bases). The V gene lost 7 bases and the J gene lost 8 bases, with 14 bases spanning the gap. The CDR3 has 12 amino acids. CDR3 DNA: TGTGCCAGCAAGAGAGCCGGGGCCGGCTACACCTTC. It is translated as CASKRAGAGYTF.

The chain combines TRBV12-3 or TRBV12-4 with TRBJ1-2; no clear D gene. This CDR3 spans 13 amino acids. V was trimmed by 8 bases and J by 7 bases, leaving 17 bases between them. CDR3 residues: CASRVTQPGGYTF. The CDR3 DNA reads TGTGCCAGCCGAGTTACTCAGCCCGGTGGCTACACCTTC.

This clonotype is labeled as large. The chain couples TRBV12-3 or TRBV12-4 to TRBJ1-2, with 7 bases identical to TRBD1. Unmatched junction bases numbered 7, after V lost 6 bases and J lost 0 bases. This CDR3 comprises 15 residues. In DNA, the CDR3 is TGTGCCAGCAGACAACCCGGACAGGCTAACTATGGCTACACCTTC. The encoded protein is CASRQPGQANYGYTF.

Within the sample, this clonotype is large (0.1 to 1%). CDR3 sequence: CASSVDRTGYGYTF. The CDR3, as DNA: TGTGCCAGCAGTGTGGACAGGACGGGCTATGGCTACACCTTC. The chain links TRBV12-3 or TRBV12-4 to TRBJ1-2; 7 positions match TRBD1. The CDR3 spans 14 residues. Unmatched junction bases numbered 7, after V lost 5 bases and J lost 4 bases.

In its sample, this clonotype ranks as hyperexpanded (1% or more). This sequence joins TRBV12-3 or TRBV12-4 and TRBJ1-2; 7 nucleotides align to TRBD1. The CDR3 is 13 residues long. The V segment lost 3 bases and the J segment 3 bases; nucleotides outside the gene matches: 1. The DNA for the CDR3 is TGTGCCAGCAGTTTCGGACAGGACTATGGCTACACCTTC. It specifies CASSFGQDYGYTF.

By share of the sample, this clonotype is large. The J gene is TRBJ1-2, the V gene TRBV12-3 or TRBV12-4; the D is unclear. V gave up 3 bases and J gave up 4 bases, with 6 bases separating them. This CDR3 has 12 amino acids. CDR3 DNA: TGTGCCAGCAGTTTTCAAGTCTATGGCTACACCTTC. Protein sequence: CASSFQVYGYTF.

V usage is TRBV12-3 or TRBV12-4 and J usage is TRBJ1-2, with D perhaps matching TRBD1 (6 bases). V was clipped by 5 bases and J by 4 bases, with 8 bases between them. The CDR3 spans 12 residues. This CDR3 reads CASSRQVYGYTF. CDR3 in DNA: TGTGCCAGCAGTCGACAGGTCTATGGCTACACCTTC.

This clonotype is large within its sample. J is TRBJ1-2 and V is TRBV12-3 or TRBV12-4; D call uncertain. The CDR3 loop spans 12 amino acids. V was trimmed by 6 bases and J by 5 bases, leaving 10 bases between them. The DNA of the CDR3 is TGTGCCAGCAGCTCGTTTCTTTATGGCTACACCTTC. This gives the protein CASSSFLYGYTF.

By sample fraction, this clonotype is large (0.1 to 1%). This sequence joins TRBV12-3 or TRBV12-4 and TRBJ1-2; TRBD1 might be the D (5 bases). The V and J ends lost 0 bases and 2 bases respectively, with 10 bases between them. CDR3 length: 15 amino acids. In DNA, the CDR3 is TGTGCCAGCAGTTTAGCAAGCGCAGGGAACTATGGCTACACCTTC. It translates to CASSLASAGNYGYTF.

By share, this clonotype counts as large. The J gene is TRBJ1-2, the V gene TRBV12-3 or TRBV12-4; D is undetermined. There are 12 residues in the CDR3. Trimming pared 5 bases from V and 12 bases from J, leaving 16 bases between. CDR3 bases: TGTGCCAGCAGTATCGGCCCGATGGATCACACCTTC. It codes for CASSIGPMDHTF.

Relative to its sample, this clonotype is large (0.1 to 1%). This sequence joins TRBV12-3 or TRBV12-4 and TRBJ1-2; D unresolved. The V end lost 6 bases, the J end lost 7 bases, and 9 bases lay between the germline ends. The CDR3 runs 11 residues. CDR3 loop: CASRAGPGYTF. Written as DNA, the CDR3 is TGTGCCAGCAGGGCCGGGCCTGGCTACACCTTC.

By share, this clonotype ranks as large (0.1 to 1%). The V and J genes are TRBV12-3 or TRBV12-4 and TRBJ1-2; 9 nucleotides agree with TRBD1. The V segment lost 6 bases and the J segment 2 bases; nucleotides outside the gene matches: 4. CDR3 length equals 14 residues. CDR3 amino acids: CASSTGTGNYGYTF. DNA of the CDR3: TGTGCCAGCAGCACCGGGACAGGGAACTATGGCTACACCTTC.

This clonotype is termed large. This rearrangement joins TRBV12-3 or TRBV12-4 to TRBJ1-2, with a weak D call TRBD1 (6 bases). The V end was cut by 5 bases, the J end by 7 bases, with 11 bases between. The CDR3 consists of 12 residues. CDR3 sequence reads: CASSSTGFGYTF. The CDR3 coding sequence is TGTGCCAGCAGTAGTACAGGGTTTGGCTACACCTTC.

In its sample, this clonotype is large (0.1 to 1%). The chain combines TRBV12-3 or TRBV12-4 with TRBJ1-2; 7 bases map to TRBD1. The CDR3 length is 15 residues. V was pared by 5 bases and J by 4 bases, with 10 bases of the junction left unmatched. For the CDR3, the DNA is TGTGCCAGCAGTCCTAGCTGGGGACAGACCTATGGCTACACCTTC. Translated: CASSPSWGQTYGYTF.

This clonotype ranks as hyperexpanded. The chain couples TRBV12-3 or TRBV12-4 to TRBJ1-2; perhaps TRBD1 as D (5 bases). Between the trimmed V and J ends, which lost 6 bases and 4 bases, there was a span of 15 bases. The CDR3 covers 14 residues. As DNA, the CDR3 is TGTGCCAGCAGACGAGGGGTATCCTCCTATGGCTACACCTTC. Its translation is CASRRGVSSYGYTF.

By sample share, this clonotype is large. The chain links TRBV12-3 or TRBV12-4 to TRBJ1-2; D call uncertain. CDR3 length: 12 residues. V was pared by 8 bases and J by 4 bases, with 11 bases between. CDR3 residues: CASAAGPYGYTF. For the CDR3, the DNA is TGTGCCAGCGCGGCAGGTCCCTATGGCTACACCTTC.

Within the sample, this clonotype is large (0.1 to 1%). The chain has TRBV12-3 or TRBV12-4 and TRBJ1-2, with 7 positions matching TRBD1. The ends lost 8 bases at V and 7 bases at J; junction bases unmatched: 7. There are 12 residues in the CDR3. Here the CDR3 DNA reads TGTGCCAGCCGTCTCGACAGGGCTGGCTACACCTTC. Protein: CASRLDRAGYTF.

This clonotype is large (0.1 to 1%). V is TRBV12-3 or TRBV12-4 and J is TRBJ1-2; a possible D gene is TRBD1 (5 bases). V lost 5 bases and J lost 5, with 12 bases in between. This CDR3 is built from 13 residues. The chain's CDR3 is CASSIGTAYGYTF. CDR3 in DNA: TGTGCCAGCAGTATTGGGACTGCTTATGGCTACACCTTC.